The T cell receptor beta chain under discussion was sequenced for a study of early T cells in non-severe SARS-CoV-2 infection. Whole-study context: The study sequenced bulk RNA from unsorted whole blood, with chains unpaired. Study observations and caveats: Matches to VDJdb favored anti-spike CD8 responses and missed private and CD4 specificities.

As part of library construction, unique molecular identifiers were attached to individual cDNA molecules. Each CDR3 protein is one row after TCRdb ran MiXCR on the 5' RACE reads. Among some 100,000 distinct CDR3 sequences listed, about 15% were seen once. Concerning this clonotype: Its target is not known.

The germline V gene encodes CDR1 LGHNA and CDR2 YNFKEQ. The junction had 6 bases not matched to a gene; V was cut back by 1 base and J by 1 base. The CDR3 loop spans 16 amino acids. Material: whole blood. This chain uses TRBV4-2 with TRBJ1-1; 7 bases are shared with TRBD1. The sequence was obtained from an adult who was a healthcare worker with PCR-confirmed SARS-CoV-2 infection or an uninfected control (not recorded which). CDR3 loop: CASSQGAGQENTEAFF. CDR3 nucleotides: TGTGCCAGCAGCCAAGGGGCCGGACAGGAGAACACTGAAGCTTTCTTT.